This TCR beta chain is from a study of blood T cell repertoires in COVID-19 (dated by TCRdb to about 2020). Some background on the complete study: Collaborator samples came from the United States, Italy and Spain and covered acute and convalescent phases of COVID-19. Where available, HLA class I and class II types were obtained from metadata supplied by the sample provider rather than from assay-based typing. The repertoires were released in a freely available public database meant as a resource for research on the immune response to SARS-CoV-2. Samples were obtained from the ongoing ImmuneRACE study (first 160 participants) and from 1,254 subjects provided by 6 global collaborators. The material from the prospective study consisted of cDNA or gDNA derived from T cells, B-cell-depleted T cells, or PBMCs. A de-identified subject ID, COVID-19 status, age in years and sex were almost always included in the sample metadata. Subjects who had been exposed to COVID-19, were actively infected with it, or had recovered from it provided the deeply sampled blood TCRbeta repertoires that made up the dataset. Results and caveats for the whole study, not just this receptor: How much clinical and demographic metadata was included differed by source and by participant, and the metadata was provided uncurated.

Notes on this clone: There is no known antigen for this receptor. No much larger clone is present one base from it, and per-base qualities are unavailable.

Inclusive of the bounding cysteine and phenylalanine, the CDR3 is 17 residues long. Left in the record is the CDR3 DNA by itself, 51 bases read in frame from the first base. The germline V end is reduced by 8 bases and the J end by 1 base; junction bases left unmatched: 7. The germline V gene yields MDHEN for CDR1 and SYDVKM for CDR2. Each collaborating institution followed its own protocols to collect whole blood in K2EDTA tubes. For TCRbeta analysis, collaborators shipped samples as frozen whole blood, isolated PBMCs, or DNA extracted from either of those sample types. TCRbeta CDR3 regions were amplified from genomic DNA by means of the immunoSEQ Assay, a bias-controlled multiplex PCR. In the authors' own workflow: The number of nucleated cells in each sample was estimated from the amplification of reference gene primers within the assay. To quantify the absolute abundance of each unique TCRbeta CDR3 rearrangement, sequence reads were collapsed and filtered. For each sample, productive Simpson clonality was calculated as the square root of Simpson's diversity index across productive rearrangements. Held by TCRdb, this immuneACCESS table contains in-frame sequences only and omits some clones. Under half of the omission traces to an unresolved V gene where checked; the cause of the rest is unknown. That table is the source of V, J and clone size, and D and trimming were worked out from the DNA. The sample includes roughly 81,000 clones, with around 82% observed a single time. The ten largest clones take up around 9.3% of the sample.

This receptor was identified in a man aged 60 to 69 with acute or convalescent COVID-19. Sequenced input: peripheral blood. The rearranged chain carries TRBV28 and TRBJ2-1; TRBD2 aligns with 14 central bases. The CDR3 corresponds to CASGPGTSGRSYNEQFF. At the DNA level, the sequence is TGTGCCAGCGGCCCCGGGACTAGCGGGAGATCCTACAATGAGCAGTTCTTC.